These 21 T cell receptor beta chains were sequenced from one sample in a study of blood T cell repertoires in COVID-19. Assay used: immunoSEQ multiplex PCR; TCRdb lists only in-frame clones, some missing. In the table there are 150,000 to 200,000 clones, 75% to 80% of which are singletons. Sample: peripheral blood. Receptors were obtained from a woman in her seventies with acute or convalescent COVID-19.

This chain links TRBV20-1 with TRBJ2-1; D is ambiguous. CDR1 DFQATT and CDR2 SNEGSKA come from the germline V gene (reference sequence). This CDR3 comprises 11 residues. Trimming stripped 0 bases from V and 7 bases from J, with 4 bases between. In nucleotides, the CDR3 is TGCAGTGCTAGAGATCTTAATGAGCAGTTCTTC. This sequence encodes CSARDLNEQFF.

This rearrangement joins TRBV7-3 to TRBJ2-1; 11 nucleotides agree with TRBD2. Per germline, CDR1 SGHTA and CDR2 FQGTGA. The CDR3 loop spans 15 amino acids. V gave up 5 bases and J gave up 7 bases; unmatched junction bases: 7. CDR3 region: CASSPSSGRGNEQFF. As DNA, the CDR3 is TGTGCCAGCAGCCCAAGTAGCGGGAGGGGTAATGAGCAGTTCTTC.

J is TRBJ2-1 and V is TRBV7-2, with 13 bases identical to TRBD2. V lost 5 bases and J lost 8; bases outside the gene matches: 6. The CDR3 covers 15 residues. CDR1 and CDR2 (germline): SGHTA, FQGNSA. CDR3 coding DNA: TGTGCCAGCAGCCAGGGACTAGCGGGACGAGATGAGCAGTTCTTC. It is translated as CASSQGLAGRDEQFF.

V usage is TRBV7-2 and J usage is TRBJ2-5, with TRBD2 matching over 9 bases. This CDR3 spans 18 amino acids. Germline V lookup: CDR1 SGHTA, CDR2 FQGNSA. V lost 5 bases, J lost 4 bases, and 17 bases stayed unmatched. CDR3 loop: CASSAPELAGRFGETQYF. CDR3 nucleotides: TGTGCCAGCAGCGCCCCCGAGCTAGCGGGAAGGTTTGGAGAGACCCAGTACTTC. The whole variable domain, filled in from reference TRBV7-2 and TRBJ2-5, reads GAGVSQSPSNKVTEKGKDVELRCDPISGHTALYWYRQSLGQGLEFLIYFQGNSAPDKSGLPSDRFSAERTGGSVSTLTIQRTQQEDSAVYLCASSAPELAGRFGETQYFGPGTRLLVL.

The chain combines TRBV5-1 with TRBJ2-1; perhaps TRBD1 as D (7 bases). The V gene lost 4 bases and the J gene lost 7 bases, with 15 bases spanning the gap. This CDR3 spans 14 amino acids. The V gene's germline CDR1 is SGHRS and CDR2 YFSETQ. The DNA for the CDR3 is TGCGCCAGCAGCGACCCGACAGGGAGGAATGAGCAGTTCTTC. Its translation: CASSDPTGRNEQFF.

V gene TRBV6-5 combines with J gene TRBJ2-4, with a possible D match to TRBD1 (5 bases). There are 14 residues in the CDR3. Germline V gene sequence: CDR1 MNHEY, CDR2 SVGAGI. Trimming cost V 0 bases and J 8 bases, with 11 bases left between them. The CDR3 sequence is CASSYSGRVDIQYF. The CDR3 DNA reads TGTGCCAGCAGTTACTCTGGCAGGGTGGACATTCAGTACTTC.

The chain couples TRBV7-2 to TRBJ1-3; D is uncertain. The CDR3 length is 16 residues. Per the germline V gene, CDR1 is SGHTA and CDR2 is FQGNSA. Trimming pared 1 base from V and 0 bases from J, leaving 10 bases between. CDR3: CASSLVPESSGNTIYF. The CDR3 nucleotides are TGTGCCAGCAGCTTAGTCCCGGAGAGCTCTGGAAACACCATATATTTT.

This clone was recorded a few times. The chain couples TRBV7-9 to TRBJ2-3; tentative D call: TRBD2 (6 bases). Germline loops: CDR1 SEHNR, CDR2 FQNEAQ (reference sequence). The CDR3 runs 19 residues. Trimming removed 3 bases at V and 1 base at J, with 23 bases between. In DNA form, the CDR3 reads TGTGCCAGCAGCTTCCCCGGACTACCTTCTAAAGGGGGCACAGATACGCAGTATTTT. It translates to CASSFPGLPSKGGTDTQYF.

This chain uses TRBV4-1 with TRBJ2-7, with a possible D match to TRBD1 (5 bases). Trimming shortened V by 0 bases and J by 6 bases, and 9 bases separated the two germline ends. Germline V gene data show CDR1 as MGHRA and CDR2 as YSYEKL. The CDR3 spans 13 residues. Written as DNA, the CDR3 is TGCGCCAGCAGCCAAGACAGGGATGGCGAGCAGTACTTC. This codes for CASSQDRDGEQYF.

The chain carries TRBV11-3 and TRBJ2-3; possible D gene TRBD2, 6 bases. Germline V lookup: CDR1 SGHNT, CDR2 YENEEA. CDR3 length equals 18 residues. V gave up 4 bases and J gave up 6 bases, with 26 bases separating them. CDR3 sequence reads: CASSSPNAGGGIEDTQYF. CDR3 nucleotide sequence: TGTGCCAGCAGCTCCCCCAACGCCGGGGGTGGGATCGAGGATACGCAGTATTTT.

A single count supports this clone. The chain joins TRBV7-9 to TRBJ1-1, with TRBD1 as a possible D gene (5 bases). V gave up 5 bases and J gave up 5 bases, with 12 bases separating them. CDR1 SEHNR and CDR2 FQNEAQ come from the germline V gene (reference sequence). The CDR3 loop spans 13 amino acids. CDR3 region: CASSLGGKTEAFF. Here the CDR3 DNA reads TGTGCCAGCAGCCTTGGGGGGAAGACTGAAGCTTTCTTT.

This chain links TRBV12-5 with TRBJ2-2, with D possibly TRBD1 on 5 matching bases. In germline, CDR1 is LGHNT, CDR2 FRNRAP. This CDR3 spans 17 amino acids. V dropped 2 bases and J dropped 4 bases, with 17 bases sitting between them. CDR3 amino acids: CASGLSRQLSFTGELFF. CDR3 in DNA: TGTGCTAGTGGTTTGTCCCGACAGCTCAGTTTCACCGGGGAGCTGTTTTTT.

The chain's CDR3 is CASSGAAGELFF. For the CDR3, the DNA is TGTGCCAGTAGTGGGGCTGCCGGGGAGCTGTTTTTT. The rearrangement links TRBV19 to TRBJ2-2; a possible D gene is TRBD1 (5 bases). CDR3 length: 12 amino acids. Germline V gives CDR1 LNHDA, CDR2 SQIVND (reference sequence). Trimming shortened V by 5 bases and J by 6 bases, and 7 bases separated the two germline ends.

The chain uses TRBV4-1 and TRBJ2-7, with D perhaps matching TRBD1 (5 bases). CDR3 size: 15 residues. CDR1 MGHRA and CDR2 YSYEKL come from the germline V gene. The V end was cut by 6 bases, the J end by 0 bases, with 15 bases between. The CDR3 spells CASRTTGTASYEQYF. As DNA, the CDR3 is TGCGCCAGCAGGACCACAGGTACGGCCTCCTACGAGCAGTACTTC.

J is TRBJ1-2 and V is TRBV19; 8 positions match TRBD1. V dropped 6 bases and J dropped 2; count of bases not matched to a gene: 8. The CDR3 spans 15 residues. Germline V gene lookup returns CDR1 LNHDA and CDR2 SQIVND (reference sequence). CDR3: CASRPYRGTNYGYTF. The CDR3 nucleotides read TGTGCCAGTAGACCCTACAGGGGGACCAACTATGGCTACACCTTC. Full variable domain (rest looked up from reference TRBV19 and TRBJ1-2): DGGITQSPKYLFRKEGQNVTLSCEQNLNHDAMYWYRQDPGQGLRLIYYSQIVNDFQKGDIAEGYSVSREKKESFPLTVTSAQKNPTAFYLCASRPYRGTNYGYTFGSGTRLTVV.

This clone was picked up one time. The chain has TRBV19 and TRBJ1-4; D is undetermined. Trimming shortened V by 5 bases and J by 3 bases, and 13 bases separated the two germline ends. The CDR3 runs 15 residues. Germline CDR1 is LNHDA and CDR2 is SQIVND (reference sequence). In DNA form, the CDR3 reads TGTGCCAGTAGTTCTCGACATCTGGCTAATGAAAAACTGTTTTTT. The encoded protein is CASSSRHLANEKLFF.

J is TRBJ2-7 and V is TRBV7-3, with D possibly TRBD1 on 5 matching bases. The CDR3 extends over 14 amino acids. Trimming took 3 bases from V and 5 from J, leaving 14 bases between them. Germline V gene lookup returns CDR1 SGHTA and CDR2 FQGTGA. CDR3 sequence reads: CASSFSRDMNEQYF. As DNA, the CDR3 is TGTGCCAGCAGCTTCTCCAGGGATATGAACGAGCAGTACTTC.

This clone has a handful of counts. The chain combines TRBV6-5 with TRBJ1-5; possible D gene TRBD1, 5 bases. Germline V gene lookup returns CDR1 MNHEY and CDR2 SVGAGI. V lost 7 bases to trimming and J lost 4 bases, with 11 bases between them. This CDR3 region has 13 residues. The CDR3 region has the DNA TGTGCCAGCAAGGCACAGGTAAATCAGCCCCAGCATTTT. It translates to CASKAQVNQPQHF.

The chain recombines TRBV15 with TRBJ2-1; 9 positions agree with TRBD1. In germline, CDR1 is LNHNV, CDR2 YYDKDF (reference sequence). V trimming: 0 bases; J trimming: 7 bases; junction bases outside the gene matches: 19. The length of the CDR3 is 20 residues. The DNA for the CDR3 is TGTGCCACCAGCAGAGATTTAGGGGACAGGGCCGGATTTCTTTTAAATGAGCAGTTCTTC. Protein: CATSRDLGDRAGFLLNEQFF.

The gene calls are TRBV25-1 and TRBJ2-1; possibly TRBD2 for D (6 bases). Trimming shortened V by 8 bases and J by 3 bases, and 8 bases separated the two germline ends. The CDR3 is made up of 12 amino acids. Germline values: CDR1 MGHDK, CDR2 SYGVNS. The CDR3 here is CASAGNYNEQFF. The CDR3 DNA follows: TGTGCCAGCGCGGGAAACTACAATGAGCAGTTCTTC.

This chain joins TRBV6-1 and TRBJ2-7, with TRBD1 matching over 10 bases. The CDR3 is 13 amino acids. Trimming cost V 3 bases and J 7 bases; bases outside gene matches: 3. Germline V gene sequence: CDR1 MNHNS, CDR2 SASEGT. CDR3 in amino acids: CASSETGGGEQYF. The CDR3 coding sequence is TGTGCCAGCAGTGAGACAGGGGGCGGGGAGCAGTACTTC.